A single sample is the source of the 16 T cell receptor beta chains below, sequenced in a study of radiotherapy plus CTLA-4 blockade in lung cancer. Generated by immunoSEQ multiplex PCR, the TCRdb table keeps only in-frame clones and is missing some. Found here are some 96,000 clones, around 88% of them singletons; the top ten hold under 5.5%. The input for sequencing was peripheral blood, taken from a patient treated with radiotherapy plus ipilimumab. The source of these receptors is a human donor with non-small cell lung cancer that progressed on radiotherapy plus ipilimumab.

For the CDR3, the DNA is TGTGCCAGCAGTCACGGGGGAAGTGAGCAGTTCTTC. The encoded protein is CASSHGGSEQFF. This chain joins TRBV9 and TRBJ2-1; maybe TRBD2 (6 bases). Per the germline V gene, CDR1 is SGDLS and CDR2 is YYNGEE. This CDR3 is 12 amino acids long. Trimming pared 5 bases from V and 9 bases from J, leaving 12 bases between.

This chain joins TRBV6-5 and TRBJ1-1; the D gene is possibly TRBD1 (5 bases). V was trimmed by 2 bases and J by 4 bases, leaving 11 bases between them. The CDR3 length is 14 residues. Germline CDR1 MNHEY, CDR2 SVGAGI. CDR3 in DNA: TGTGCCAGCAGTTACGACTGGGGCGGCACTGAAGCTTTCTTT. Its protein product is CASSYDWGGTEAFF.

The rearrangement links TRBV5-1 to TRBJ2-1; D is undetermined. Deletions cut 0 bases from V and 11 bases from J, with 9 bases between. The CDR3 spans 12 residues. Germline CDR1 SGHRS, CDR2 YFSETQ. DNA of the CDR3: TGCGCCAGCAGCTTGGAGGCTGGACAGCAGTTCTTC. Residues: CASSLEAGQQFF.

The CDR3 DNA sequence: TGCGCCAGCAAGAGGGTGGGGGGGGAGCTGTTTTTT. Its protein product is CASKRVGGELFF. The chain joins TRBV10-2 to TRBJ2-2; tentatively, D is TRBD2 (5 bases). The V and J ends lost 7 bases and 8 bases respectively, with 11 bases between them. The CDR3 totals 12 residues. The germline V gene encodes CDR1 WSHSY and CDR2 SAAADI.

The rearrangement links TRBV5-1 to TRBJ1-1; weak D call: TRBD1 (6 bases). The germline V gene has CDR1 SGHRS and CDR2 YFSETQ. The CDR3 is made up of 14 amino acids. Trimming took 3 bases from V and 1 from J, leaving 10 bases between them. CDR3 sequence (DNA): TGCGCCAGCAGCTCGGAACAGGGGAACACTGAAGCTTTCTTT. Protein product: CASSSEQGNTEAFF.

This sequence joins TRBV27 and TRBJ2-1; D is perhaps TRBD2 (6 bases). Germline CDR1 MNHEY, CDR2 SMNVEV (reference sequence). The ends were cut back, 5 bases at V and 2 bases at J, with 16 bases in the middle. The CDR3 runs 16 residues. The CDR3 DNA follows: TGTGCCAGCAGTCTAGAGAGGAGGGAGCCCTACAATGAGCAGTTCTTC. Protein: CASSLERREPYNEQFF.

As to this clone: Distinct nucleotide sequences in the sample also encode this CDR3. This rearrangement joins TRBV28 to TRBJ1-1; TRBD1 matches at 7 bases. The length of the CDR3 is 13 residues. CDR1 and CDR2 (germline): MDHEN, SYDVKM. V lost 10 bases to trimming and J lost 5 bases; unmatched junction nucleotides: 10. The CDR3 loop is CATLRGRETEAFF. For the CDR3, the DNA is TGTGCCACGTTGAGGGGGCGGGAGACTGAAGCTTTCTTT.

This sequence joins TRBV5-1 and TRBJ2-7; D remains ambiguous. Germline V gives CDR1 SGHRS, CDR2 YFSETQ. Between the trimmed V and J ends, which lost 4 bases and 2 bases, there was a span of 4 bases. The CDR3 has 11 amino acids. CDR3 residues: CASSNTYEQYF. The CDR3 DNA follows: TGCGCCAGCAGCAACACCTACGAGCAGTACTTC.

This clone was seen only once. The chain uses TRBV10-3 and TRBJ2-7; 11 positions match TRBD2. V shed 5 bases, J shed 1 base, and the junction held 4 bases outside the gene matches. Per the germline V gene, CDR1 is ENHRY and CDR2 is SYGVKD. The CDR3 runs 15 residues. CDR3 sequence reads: CAISHTSGSSYEQYF. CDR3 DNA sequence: TGTGCCATCAGTCATACTAGCGGGAGTTCCTACGAGCAGTACTTC.

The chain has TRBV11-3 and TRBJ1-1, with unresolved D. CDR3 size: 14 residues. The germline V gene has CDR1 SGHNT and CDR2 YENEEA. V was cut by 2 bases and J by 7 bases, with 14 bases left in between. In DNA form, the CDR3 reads TGTGCCAGCAGCTTAATTCGGGGTGGAGGTGAAGCTTTCTTT. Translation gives CASSLIRGGGEAFF.

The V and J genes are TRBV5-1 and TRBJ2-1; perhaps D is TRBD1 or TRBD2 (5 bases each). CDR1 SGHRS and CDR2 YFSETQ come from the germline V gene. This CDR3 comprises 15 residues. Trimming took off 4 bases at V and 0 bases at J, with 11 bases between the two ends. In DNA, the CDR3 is TGCGCCAGCAGCCGAACGGGGACCTCCTACAATGAGCAGTTCTTC. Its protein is CASSRTGTSYNEQFF.

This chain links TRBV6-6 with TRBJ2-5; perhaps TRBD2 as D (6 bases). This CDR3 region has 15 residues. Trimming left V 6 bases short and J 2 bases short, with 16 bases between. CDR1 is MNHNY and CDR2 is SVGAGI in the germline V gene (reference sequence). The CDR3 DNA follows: TGTGCCAGCAGCTTCTCCGGGACTTCACAAGAGACCCAGTACTTC. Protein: CASSFSGTSQETQYF.

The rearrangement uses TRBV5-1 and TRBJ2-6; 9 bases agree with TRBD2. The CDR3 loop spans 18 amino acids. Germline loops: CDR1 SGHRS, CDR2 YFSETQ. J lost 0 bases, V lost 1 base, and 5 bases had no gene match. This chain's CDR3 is CASSLTLAGRSGANVLTF. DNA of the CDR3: TGCGCCAGCAGCTTGACACTAGCGGGCCGCTCTGGGGCCAACGTCCTGACTTTC.

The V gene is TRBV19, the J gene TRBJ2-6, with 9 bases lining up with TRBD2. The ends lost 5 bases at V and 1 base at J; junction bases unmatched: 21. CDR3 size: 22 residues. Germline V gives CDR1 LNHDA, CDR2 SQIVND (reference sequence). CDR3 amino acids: CASSFLGTSSALWSSGANVLTF. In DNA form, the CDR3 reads TGTGCCAGTAGTTTTCTGGGGACTAGCTCGGCCCTATGGAGTTCTGGGGCCAACGTCCTGACTTTC.

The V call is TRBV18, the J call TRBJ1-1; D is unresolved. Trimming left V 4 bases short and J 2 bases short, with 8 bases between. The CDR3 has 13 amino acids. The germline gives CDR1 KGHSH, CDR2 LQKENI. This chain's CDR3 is CASSQARNTEAFF. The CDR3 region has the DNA TGTGCCAGCTCACAGGCGAGAAACACTGAAGCTTTCTTT.

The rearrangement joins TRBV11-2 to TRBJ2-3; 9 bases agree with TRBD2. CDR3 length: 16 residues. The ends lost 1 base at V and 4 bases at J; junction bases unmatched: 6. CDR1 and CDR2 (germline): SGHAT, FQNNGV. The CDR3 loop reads CASSLVPSGNADTQYF. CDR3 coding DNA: TGTGCCAGCAGCTTAGTACCTAGCGGGAACGCAGATACGCAGTATTTT. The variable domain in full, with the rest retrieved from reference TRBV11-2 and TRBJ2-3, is EAGVAQSPRYKIIEKRQSVAFWCNPISGHATLYWYQQILGQGPKLLIQFQNNGVVDDSQLPKDRFSAERLKGVDSTLKIQPAKLEDSAVYLCASSLVPSGNADTQYFGPGTRLTVL.